The 19 T cell receptor beta chains below come from one sample, sequenced in a study of T cell responses to AZD1222 COVID-19 vaccine. Sequenced by immunoSEQ multiplex PCR; TCRdb stores in-frame clones only, minus some. The sample has some 60,000 clones; 70% to 80% are singletons. The sequences come from peripheral blood, collected 28 days after the second AZD1222 dose. The source is an adult who received the AZD1222 COVID-19 vaccine.

The V call is TRBV28, the J call TRBJ1-4; TRBD1 is a possible D gene (6 bases). The V gene's germline CDR1 is MDHEN and CDR2 SYDVKM. This CDR3 contains 16 residues. Trimming cost V 4 bases and J 0 bases, with 12 bases left between them. CDR3: CASSYGQSATNEKLFF. The DNA for the CDR3 is TGTGCCAGCAGTTACGGACAGTCTGCAACTAATGAAAAACTGTTTTTT.

The chain is built from TRBV7-9 and TRBJ2-1, with D perhaps matching TRBD2 (6 bases). CDR1 SEHNR and CDR2 FQNEAQ come from the germline V gene (reference sequence). The CDR3 spans 14 residues. V shed 7 bases and J shed 0 bases, with 10 bases lying between them. The CDR3 nucleotides read TGTGCCAGCATCTCGGACTACTCCTACAATGAGCAGTTCTTC. Translating gives CASISDYSYNEQFF.

The V gene is TRBV2, the J gene TRBJ1-2; D is undetermined. The germline V gene encodes CDR1 SNHLY and CDR2 FYNNEI. The CDR3 is 15 residues long. V shed 0 bases and J shed 6 bases, with 14 bases lying between them. The CDR3 coding sequence is TGTGCCAGCAGTGAAGCGAGGGCCAGAGGTAATGGCTACACCTTC. As protein: CASSEARARGNGYTF.

V usage is TRBV2 and J usage is TRBJ2-2; D ambiguous. Germline V gene lookup returns CDR1 SNHLY and CDR2 FYNNEI. Trimming pared 6 bases from V and 5 bases from J, leaving 16 bases between. The CDR3 sequence is 15 residues long. CDR3 protein: CASSALRPRTGELFF. In DNA, the CDR3 is TGTGCCAGCAGCGCTTTAAGGCCGAGGACCGGGGAGCTGTTTTTT.

This clone was counted a few times. The chain uses TRBV7-9 and TRBJ1-4; D unclear. The V end was cut by 4 bases, the J end by 8 bases, with 14 bases between. CDR1 and CDR2 from the germline V gene are SEHNR and FQNEAQ (reference sequence). This CDR3 is 14 amino acids long. CDR3 in amino acids: CASSSNHGPEKLFF. CDR3 nucleotides: TGTGCCAGCAGCTCCAACCACGGCCCAGAAAAACTGTTTTTT.

This sequence joins TRBV4-2 and TRBJ2-7, with TRBD1 identical over 7 bases. The V gene end was trimmed by 1 base and the J gene end by 6 bases; junction bases not matched to a gene: 12. The CDR3 is made up of 16 amino acids. Germline lookup yields CDR1 LGHNA and CDR2 YNFKEQ. CDR3 bases: TGTGCCAGCAGCCAAGGGGGACAGTCTCCCCTTTCCGAGCAGTACTTC. This sequence encodes CASSQGGQSPLSEQYF.

The chain carries TRBV14 and TRBJ2-3, with a tentative D call TRBD1 (5 bases). CDR3 size: 15 residues. The V and J ends lost 1 base and 3 bases respectively, with 11 bases between them. CDR1 SGHDN and CDR2 FVKESK come from the germline V gene. CDR3 nucleotide sequence: TGTGCCAGCAGCCAAGGGGGCGTTGTAACAGATACGCAGTATTTT. This sequence encodes CASSQGGVVTDTQYF.

This clone was found a few times. The gene calls are TRBV11-2 and TRBJ2-2, with D unresolved. The CDR3 is 15 residues long. The V end was cut by 3 bases, the J end by 7 bases, with 15 bases between. CDR1 SGHAT and CDR2 FQNNGV come from the germline V gene. CDR3 in amino acids: CASSFGQLSVGELFF. Written as DNA, the CDR3 is TGTGCCAGCAGCTTCGGCCAGCTTTCGGTCGGGGAGCTGTTTTTT.

The chain links TRBV24-1 to TRBJ2-5; 13 positions match TRBD2. CDR3 length: 15 residues. The trim removed 8 bases at V and 3 bases at J, leaving 5 bases unmatched. Germline V gives CDR1 KGHDR, CDR2 SFDVKD. The CDR3 coding sequence is TGTGCCACCAAACCCGGGACTAGCGGGGAAGAGACCCAGTACTTC. This translates into CATKPGTSGEETQYF.

The chain has TRBV6-6 and TRBJ1-5; 10 nucleotides match TRBD1. Germline CDR1 and CDR2: MNHNY and SVGAGI (reference sequence). The CDR3 length is 15 residues. V dropped 10 bases and J dropped 2; count of bases not matched to a gene: 8. CDR3 sequence: CATVRTGGGNQPQHF. The CDR3 coding sequence is TGTGCCACCGTTCGGACAGGGGGTGGCAATCAGCCCCAGCATTTT.

V and J are TRBV18 and TRBJ2-7; 12 bases map to TRBD2. The germline CDR1 and CDR2 sequences are KGHSH and LQKENI. V trimming: 3 bases; J trimming: 3 bases; junction bases outside the gene matches: 12. The CDR3 loop spans 18 amino acids. The CDR3 coding sequence is TGTGCCAGCTCACCCCGAGTGGGGACTAGCGGGCAGATCTACGAGCAGTACTTC. It codes for CASSPRVGTSGQIYEQYF.

This chain uses TRBV18 with TRBJ2-7, with unresolved D. Germline CDR1 is KGHSH and CDR2 is LQKENI. V was clipped by 3 bases and J by 5 bases, with 8 bases between them. The CDR3 spans 12 residues. The CDR3 sequence is CASSPDSDEQYF. The DNA of the CDR3 is TGTGCCAGCTCACCTGACTCGGACGAGCAGTACTTC.

The chain carries TRBV3-1 (or the pseudogene TRBV3-2) and TRBJ2-7; TRBD1 might be the D (5 bases). This CDR3 is built from 12 residues. V shed 1 base and J shed 11 bases, with 12 bases lying between them. Germline CDR1 and CDR2: LGHDT and YNNKEL (reference sequence). CDR3 loop: CASSQAAPGKYF. CDR3 nucleotides: TGTGCCAGCAGCCAAGCCGCTCCAGGGAAGTACTTC.

V is TRBV28 and J is TRBJ1-5; perhaps TRBD1 as D (6 bases). CDR3 length: 14 residues. The V and J ends lost 2 bases and 6 bases respectively, with 11 bases between them. Germline CDR1 reads MDHEN; CDR2 reads SYDVKM. The CDR3 loop is CASSLGGATQPQHF. In DNA form, the CDR3 reads TGTGCCAGCAGTTTAGGGGGCGCGACTCAGCCCCAGCATTTT.

The chain combines TRBV5-1 with TRBJ1-4; 8 bases are a match to TRBD1. Unmatched junction bases numbered 3, after V lost 2 bases and J lost 6 bases. CDR3 length: 14 residues. Germline V gene sequence: CDR1 SGHRS, CDR2 YFSETQ. This CDR3 reads CASSFSGGHEKLFF. In DNA, the CDR3 is TGCGCCAGCAGCTTTTCAGGGGGCCATGAAAAACTGTTTTTT. The full variable domain, with the rest looked up from reference TRBV5-1 and TRBJ1-4, is KAGVTQTPRYLIKTRGQQVTLSCSPISGHRSVSWYQQTPGQGLQFLFEYFSETQRNKGNFPGRFSGRQFSNSRSEMNVSTLELGDSALYLCASSFSGGHEKLFFGSGTQLSVL.

A few counts support this clone. The V gene is TRBV3-1 (or the pseudogene TRBV3-2), the J gene TRBJ1-4, with D hard to call. Germline V gives CDR1 LGHDT, CDR2 YNNKEL (reference sequence). The CDR3 has 14 residues. Trimming took 2 bases from V and 3 from J, leaving 7 bases between them. The CDR3: CASSQTVANEKLFF. The CDR3 region has the DNA TGTGCCAGCAGCCAAACGGTGGCTAATGAAAAACTGTTTTTT.

V usage is TRBV19 and J usage is TRBJ2-2, with 8 bases aligning to TRBD2. CDR1 is LNHDA and CDR2 is SQIVND in the germline V gene (reference sequence). The CDR3 has 16 amino acids. The V gene end was trimmed by 6 bases and the J gene end by 3 bases; junction bases not matched to a gene: 9. The CDR3 reads CASSFLAGSHTGELFF. CDR3 DNA sequence: TGTGCCAGTAGCTTTTTAGCGGGGTCCCACACCGGGGAGCTGTTTTTT.

The chain employs TRBV6-2 or TRBV6-3 and TRBJ2-7; D may be TRBD1 (7 bases). The CDR3 spans 12 residues. Trimming cost V 6 bases and J 5 bases, with 11 bases left between them. Germline lookup yields CDR1 MNHEY and CDR2 SVGEGT. Written as DNA, the CDR3 is TGTGCCAGCAGCCCCAGGGGGGACGAGCAGTACTTC. It translates to CASSPRGDEQYF.

This chain joins TRBV28 and TRBJ1-1; no definite D call. V was cut by 1 base and J by 7 bases, with 7 bases left in between. Germline V gene lookup returns CDR1 MDHEN and CDR2 SYDVKM. The CDR3 loop spans 12 amino acids. CDR3: CASSLSGFEAFF. The CDR3 DNA reads TGTGCCAGCAGTTTATCTGGTTTTGAAGCTTTCTTT.